This T cell receptor beta chain is drawn from a study of glioma-infiltrating T cells after dendritic cell vaccination. Overall study: Dendritic cell vaccination trial patients had either newly diagnosed or recurrent glioblastoma.

Germline V gives CDR1 SGDLS, CDR2 YYNGEE. Trimming took 0 bases from V and 3 from J, leaving 10 bases between them. The CDR3 is 15 amino acids. Up to 2 ug genomic DNA was used for TCRB CDR3 amplification. Assay used: immunoSEQ multiplex PCR; TCRdb lists only in-frame clones, some missing. The table shows approximately 82,000 clones, with 70% to 90% occurring only once. Isocitrate dehydrogenase mutation was absent in all glioblastoma patients. PBMC were collected before vaccination, two weeks after the third vaccination, and at progression. The receptor's source is a human donor with glioblastoma. V and J are TRBV9 and TRBJ2-1, with D maybe TRBD1 (6 bases). The sequencing used blood, collected before dendritic cell vaccination. CDR3 sequence (DNA): TGTGCCAGCAGCGTAGGGGGGCGGAACTACAATGAGCAGTTCTTC. Translating it yields CASSVGGRNYNEQFF.